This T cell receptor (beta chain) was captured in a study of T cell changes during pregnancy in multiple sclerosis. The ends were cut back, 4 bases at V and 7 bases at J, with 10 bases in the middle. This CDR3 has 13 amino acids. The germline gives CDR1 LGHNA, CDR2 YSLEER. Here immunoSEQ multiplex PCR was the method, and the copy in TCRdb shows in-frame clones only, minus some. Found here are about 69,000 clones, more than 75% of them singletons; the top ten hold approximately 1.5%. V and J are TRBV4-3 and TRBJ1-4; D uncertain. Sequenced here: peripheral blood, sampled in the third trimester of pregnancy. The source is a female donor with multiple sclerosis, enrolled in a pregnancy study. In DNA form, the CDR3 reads TGCGCCAGCAGCCCCAGGCCTGGTGAAAAACTGTTTTTT. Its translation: CASSPRPGEKLFF.